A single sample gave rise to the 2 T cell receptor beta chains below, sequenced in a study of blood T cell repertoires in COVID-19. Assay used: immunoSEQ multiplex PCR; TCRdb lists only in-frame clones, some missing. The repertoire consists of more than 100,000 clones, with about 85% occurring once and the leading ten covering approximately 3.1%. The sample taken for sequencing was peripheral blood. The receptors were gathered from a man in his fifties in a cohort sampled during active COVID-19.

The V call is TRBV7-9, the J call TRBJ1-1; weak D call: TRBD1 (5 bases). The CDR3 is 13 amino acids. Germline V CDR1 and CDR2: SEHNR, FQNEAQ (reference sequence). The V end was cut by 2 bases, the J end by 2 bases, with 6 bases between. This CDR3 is CASSLQGNTEAFF. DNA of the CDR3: TGTGCCAGCAGCTTACAGGGTAACACTGAAGCTTTCTTT.

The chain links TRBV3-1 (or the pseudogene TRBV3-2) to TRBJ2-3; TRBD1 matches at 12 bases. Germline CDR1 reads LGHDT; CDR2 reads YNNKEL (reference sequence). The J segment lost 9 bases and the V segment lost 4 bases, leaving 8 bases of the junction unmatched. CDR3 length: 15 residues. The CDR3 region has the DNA TGTGCCAGCAGCCTGGGACAGGGGGCGTCGGTCACGCAGTATTTT. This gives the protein CASSLGQGASVTQYF.